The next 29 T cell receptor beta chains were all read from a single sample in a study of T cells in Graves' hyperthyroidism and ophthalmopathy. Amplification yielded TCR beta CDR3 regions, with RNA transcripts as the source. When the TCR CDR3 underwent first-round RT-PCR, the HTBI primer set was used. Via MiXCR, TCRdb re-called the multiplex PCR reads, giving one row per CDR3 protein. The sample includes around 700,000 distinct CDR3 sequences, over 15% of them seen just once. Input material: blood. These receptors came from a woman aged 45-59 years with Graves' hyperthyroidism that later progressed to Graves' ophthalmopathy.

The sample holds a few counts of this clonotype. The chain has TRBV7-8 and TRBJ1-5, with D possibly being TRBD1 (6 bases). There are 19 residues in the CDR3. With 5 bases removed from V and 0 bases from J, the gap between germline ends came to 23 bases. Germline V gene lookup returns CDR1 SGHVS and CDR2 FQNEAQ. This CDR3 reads CASSDTASQGPFSNQPQHF. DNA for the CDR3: TGTGCCAGCAGCGATACCGCTAGCCAGGGGCCCTTTAGCAATCAGCCCCAGCATTTT.

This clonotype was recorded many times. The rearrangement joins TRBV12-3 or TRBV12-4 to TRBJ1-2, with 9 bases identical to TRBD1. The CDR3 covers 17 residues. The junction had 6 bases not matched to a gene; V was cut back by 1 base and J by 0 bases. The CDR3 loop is CASSLEPGQGANYGYTF. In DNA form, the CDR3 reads TGTGCCAGCAGTTTAGAACCGGGACAGGGAGCTAACTATGGCTACACCTTC.

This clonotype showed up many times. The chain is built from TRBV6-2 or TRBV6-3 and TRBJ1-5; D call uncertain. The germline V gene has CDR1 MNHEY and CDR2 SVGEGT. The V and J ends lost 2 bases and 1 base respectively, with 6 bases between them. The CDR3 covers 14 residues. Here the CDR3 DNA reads TGTGCCAGCAGTTACGCAGGCAGCAATCAGCCCCAGCATTTT. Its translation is CASSYAGSNQPQHF.

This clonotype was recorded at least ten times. CDR3: CSANPPSAQETQYF. The CDR3 DNA reads as TGCAGTGCCAACCCCCCTAGCGCACAAGAGACCCAGTACTTC. This rearrangement joins TRBV20-1 to TRBJ2-5, with D maybe TRBD2 (6 bases). V was clipped by 6 bases and J by 2 bases, with 16 bases between them. The CDR3 has 14 amino acids. Germline-derived CDR1 and CDR2 are DFQATT and SNEGSKA (reference sequence).

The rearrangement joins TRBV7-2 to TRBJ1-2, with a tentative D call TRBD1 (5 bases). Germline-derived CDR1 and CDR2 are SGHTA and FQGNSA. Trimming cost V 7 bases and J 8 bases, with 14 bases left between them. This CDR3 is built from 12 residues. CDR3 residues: CASTLQGYGYTF. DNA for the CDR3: TGTGCCAGCACCCTTCAGGGTTACGGCTACACCTTC.

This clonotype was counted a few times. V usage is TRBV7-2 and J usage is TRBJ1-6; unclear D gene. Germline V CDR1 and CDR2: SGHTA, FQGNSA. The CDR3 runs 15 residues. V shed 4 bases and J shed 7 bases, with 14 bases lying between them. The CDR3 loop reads CASSSGPSGNSPLHF. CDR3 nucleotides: TGTGCCAGCAGCTCAGGACCAAGCGGCAATTCACCCCTCCACTTT.

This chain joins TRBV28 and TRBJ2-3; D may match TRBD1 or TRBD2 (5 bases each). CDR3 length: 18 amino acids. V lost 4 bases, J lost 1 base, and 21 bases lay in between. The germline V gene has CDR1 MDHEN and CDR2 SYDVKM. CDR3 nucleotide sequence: TGTGCCAGCAGTTCTATTGGGGACGTCGGCAGGGGCACAGATACGCAGTATTTT. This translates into CASSSIGDVGRGTDTQYF.

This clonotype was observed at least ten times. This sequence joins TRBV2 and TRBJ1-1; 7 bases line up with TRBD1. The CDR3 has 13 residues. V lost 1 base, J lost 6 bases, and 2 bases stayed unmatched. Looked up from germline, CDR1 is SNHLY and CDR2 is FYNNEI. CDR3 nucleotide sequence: TGTGCCAGCAGTGAAGGACAGGGATCTGAAGCTTTCTTT. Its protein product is CASSEGQGSEAFF.

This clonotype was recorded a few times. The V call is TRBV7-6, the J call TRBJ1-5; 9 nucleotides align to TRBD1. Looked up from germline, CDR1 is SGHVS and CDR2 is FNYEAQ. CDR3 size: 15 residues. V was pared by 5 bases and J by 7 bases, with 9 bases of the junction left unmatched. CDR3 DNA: TGTGCCAGCAGCCCGGGACAGGGCGTGTGGCAGCCCCAGCATTTT. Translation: CASSPGQGVWQPQHF.

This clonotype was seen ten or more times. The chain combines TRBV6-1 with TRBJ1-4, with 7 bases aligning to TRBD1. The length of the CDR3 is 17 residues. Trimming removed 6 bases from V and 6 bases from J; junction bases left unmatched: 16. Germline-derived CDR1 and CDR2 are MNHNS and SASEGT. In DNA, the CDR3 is TGTGCCAGCAGACTGGGACAGCGAGAAGTGGGAGATGAAAAACTGTTTTTT. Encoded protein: CASRLGQREVGDEKLFF.

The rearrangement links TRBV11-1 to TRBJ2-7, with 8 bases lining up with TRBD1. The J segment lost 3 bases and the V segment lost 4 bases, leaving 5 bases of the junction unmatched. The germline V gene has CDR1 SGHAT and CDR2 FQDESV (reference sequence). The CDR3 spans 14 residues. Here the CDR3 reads CASSSSTGGYEQYF. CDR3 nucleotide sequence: TGTGCCAGCAGCTCCTCTACAGGGGGCTACGAGCAGTACTTC.

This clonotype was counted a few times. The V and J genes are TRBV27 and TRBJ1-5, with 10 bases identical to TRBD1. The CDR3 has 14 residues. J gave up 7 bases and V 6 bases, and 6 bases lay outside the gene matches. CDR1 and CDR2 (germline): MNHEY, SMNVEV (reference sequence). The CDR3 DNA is TGTGCCAGCAGCCGGGACAGGGGTAGACAGCCCCAGCATTTT. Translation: CASSRDRGRQPQHF.

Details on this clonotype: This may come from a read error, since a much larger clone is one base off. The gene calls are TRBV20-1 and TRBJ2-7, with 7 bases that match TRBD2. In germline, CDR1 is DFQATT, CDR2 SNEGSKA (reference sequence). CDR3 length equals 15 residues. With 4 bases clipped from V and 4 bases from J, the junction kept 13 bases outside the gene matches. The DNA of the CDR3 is TGCAGTGCTACCCGGGGGAACTCAGCGGGGTACGAGCAGTACTTC. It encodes CSATRGNSAGYEQYF.

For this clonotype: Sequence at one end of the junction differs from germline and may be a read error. The CDR3: CANSRAPSSYNSPLHF. The CDR3 bases are TGTGCCAACTCACGGGCCCCGAGCTCCTATAATTCACCCCTCCACTTT. V usage is TRBV18 and J usage is TRBJ1-6, with no clear D. The germline V gene has CDR1 KGHSH and CDR2 LQKENI. The CDR3 length is 16 residues.

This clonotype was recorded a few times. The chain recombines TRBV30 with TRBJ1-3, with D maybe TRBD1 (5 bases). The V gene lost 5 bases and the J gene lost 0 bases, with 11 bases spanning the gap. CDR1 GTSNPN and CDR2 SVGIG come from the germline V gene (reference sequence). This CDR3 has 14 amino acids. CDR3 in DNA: TGTGCCTGGGACACACAGGTCTCTGGAAACACCATATATTTT. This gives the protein CAWDTQVSGNTIYF.

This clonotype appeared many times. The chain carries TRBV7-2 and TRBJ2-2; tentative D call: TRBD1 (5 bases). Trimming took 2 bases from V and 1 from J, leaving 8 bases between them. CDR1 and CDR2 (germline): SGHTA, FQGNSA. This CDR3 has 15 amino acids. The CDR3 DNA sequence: TGTGCCAGCAGCTTACAAGGGGTGAACACCGGGGAGCTGTTTTTT. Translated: CASSLQGVNTGELFF.

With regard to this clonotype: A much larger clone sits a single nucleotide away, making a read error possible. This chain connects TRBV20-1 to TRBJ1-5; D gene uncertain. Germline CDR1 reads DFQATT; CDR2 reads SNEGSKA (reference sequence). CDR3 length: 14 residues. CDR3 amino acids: CGAARWGDNQPQHF. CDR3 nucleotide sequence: TGCGGTGCTGCTCGTTGGGGAGACAATCAGCCCCAGCATTTT.

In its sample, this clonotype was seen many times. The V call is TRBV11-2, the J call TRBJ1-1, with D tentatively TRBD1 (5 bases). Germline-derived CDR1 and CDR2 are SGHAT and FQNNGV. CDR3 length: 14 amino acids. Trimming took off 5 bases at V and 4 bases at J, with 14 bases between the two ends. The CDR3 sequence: CASSQTAPGTEAFF. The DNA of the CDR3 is TGTGCCAGCAGCCAGACAGCGCCGGGCACTGAAGCTTTCTTT.

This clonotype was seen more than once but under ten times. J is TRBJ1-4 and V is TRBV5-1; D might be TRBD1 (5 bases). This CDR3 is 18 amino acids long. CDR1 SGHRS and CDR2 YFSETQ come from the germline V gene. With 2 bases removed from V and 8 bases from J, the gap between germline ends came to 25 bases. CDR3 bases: TGCGCCAGCAGCTTTAATCGCCAGGGTAAAGCCGAGGGGGAAAAACTGTTTTTT. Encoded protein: CASSFNRQGKAEGEKLFF.

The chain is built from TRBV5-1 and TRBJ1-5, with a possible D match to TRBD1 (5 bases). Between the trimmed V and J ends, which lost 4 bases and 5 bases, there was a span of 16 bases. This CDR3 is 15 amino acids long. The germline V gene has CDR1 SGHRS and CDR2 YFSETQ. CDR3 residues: CASSAAGGNYQPQHF. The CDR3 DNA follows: TGCGCCAGCAGCGCGGCGGGGGGAAATTATCAGCCCCAGCATTTT.

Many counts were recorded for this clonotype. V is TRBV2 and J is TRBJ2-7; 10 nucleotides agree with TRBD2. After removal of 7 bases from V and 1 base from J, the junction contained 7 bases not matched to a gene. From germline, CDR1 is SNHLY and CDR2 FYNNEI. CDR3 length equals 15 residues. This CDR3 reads CASTRASGGSYEQYF. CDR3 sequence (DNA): TGTGCCAGCACGCGAGCTAGCGGGGGATCCTACGAGCAGTACTTC.

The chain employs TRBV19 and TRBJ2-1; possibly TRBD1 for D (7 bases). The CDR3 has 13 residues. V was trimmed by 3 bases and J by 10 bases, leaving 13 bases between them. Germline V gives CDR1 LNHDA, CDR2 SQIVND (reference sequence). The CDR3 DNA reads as TGTGCCAGTAGTATTGCAGGGGGAGGCGAGCAGTTCTTC. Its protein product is CASSIAGGGEQFF.

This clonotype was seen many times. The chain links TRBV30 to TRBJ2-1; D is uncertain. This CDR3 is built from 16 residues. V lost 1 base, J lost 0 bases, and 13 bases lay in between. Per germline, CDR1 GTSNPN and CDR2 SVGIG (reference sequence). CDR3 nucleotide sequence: TGTGCCTGGAGTGCAGACTTGCCGGACTCCTACAATGAGCAGTTCTTC. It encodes CAWSADLPDSYNEQFF.

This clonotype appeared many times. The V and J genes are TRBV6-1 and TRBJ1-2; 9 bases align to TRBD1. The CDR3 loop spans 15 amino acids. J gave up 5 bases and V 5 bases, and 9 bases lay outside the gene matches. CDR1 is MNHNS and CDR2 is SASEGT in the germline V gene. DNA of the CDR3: TGTGCCAGCAGTATGTCGGGACAGGGATTTTATGGCTACACCTTC. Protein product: CASSMSGQGFYGYTF.

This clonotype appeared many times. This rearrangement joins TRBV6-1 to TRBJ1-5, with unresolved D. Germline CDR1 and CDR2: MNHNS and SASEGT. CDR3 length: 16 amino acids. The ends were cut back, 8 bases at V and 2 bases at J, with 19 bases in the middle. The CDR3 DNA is TGTGCCAGCGTACGCCAAACAGAGTACCGCAATCAGCCCCAGCATTTT. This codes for CASVRQTEYRNQPQHF.

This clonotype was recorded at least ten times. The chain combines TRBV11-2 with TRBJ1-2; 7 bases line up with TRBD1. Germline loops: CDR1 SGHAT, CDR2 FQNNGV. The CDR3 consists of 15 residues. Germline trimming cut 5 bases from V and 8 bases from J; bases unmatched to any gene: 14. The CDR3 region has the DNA TGTGCCAGCAGCCCCGGGATAGGGGGCGCAAGGGGCTACACCTTC. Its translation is CASSPGIGGARGYTF.

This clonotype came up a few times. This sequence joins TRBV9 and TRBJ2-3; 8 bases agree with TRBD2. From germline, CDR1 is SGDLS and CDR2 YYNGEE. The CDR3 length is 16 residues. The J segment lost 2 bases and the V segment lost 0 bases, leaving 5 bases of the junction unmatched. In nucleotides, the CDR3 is TGTGCCAGCAGCGTAGACGGGGGGGGGTCCACAGATACGCAGTATTTT. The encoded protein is CASSVDGGGSTDTQYF.

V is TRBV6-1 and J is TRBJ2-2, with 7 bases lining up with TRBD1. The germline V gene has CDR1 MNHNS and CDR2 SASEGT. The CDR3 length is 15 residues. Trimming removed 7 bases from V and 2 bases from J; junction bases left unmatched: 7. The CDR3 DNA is TGTGCCAGCACAATGGGGGACAGAAACACCGGGGAGCTGTTTTTT. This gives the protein CASTMGDRNTGELFF.

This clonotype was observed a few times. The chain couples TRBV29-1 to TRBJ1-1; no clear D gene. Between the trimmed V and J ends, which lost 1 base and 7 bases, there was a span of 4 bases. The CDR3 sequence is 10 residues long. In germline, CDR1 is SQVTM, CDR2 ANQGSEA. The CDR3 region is CSVEAVEAFF. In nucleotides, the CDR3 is TGCAGCGTTGAAGCCGTTGAAGCTTTCTTT.